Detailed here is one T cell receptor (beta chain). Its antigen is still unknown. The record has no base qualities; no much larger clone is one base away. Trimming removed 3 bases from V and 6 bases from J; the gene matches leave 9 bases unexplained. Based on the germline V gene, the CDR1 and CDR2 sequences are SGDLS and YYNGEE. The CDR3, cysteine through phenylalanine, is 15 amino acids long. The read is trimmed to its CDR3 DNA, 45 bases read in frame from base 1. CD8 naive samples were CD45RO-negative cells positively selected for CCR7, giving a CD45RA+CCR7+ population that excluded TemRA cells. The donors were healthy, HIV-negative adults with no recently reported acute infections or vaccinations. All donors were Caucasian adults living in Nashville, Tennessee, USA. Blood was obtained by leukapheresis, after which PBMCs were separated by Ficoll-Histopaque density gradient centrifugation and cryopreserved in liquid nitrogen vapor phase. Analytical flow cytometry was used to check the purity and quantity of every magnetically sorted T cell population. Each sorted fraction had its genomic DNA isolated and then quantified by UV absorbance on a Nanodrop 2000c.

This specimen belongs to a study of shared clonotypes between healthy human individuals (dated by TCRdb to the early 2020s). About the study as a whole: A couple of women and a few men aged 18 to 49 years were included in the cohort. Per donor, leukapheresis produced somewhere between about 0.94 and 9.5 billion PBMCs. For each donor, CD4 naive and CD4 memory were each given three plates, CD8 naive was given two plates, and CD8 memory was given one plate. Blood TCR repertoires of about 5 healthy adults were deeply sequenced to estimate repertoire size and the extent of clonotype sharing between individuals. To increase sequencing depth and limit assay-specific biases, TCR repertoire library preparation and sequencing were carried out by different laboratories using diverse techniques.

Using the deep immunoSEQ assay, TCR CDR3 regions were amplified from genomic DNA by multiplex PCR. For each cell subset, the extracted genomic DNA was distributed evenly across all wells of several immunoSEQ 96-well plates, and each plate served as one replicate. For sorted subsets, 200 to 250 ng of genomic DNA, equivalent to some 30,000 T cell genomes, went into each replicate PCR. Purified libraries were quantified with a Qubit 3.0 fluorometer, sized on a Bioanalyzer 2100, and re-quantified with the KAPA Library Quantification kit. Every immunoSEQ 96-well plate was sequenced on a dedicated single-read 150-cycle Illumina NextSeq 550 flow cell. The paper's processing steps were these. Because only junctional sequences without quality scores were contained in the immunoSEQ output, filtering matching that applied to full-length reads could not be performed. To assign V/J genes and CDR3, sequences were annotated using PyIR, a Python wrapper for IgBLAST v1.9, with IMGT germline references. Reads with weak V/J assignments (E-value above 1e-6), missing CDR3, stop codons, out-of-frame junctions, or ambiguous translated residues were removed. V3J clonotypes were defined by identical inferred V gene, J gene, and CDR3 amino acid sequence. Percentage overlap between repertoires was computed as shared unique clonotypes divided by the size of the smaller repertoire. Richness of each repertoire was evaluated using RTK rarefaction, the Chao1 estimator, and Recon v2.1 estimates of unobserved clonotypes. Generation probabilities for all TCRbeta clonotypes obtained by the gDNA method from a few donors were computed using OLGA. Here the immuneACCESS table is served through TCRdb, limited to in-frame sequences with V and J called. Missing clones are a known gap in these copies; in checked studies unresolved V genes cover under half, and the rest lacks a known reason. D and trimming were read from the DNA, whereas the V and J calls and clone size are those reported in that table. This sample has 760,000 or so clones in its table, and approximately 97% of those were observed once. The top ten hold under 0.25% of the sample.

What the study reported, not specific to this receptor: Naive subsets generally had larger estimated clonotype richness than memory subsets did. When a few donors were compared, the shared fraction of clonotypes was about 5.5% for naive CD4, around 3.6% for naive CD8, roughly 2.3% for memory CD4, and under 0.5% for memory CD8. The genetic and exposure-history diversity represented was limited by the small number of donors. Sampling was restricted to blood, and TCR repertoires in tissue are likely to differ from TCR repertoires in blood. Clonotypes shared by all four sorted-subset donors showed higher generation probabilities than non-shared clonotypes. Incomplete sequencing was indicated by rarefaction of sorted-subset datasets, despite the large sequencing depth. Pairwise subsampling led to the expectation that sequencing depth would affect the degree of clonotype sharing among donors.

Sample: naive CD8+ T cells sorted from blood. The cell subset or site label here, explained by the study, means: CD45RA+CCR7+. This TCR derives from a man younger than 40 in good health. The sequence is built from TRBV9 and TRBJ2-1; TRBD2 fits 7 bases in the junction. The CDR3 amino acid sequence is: CASSEYAGEGNEQFF. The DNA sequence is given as TGTGCCAGCAGCGAGTACGCGGGAGAAGGCAATGAGCAGTTCTTC.